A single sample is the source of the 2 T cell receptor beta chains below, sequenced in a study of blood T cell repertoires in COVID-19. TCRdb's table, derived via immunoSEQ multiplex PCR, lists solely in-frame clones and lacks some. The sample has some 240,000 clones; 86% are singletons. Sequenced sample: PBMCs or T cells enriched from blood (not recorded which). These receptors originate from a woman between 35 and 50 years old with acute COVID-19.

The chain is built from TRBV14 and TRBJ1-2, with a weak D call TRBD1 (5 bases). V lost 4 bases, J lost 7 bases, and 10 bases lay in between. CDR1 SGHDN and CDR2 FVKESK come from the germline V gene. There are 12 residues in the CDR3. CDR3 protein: CASSLSQGGYTF. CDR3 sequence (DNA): TGTGCCAGCAGCCTAAGCCAGGGTGGCTACACCTTC.

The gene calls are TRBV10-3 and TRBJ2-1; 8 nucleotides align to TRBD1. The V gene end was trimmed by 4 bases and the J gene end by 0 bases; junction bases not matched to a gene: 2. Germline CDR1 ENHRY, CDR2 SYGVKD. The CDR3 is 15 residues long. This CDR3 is CAISGGTGSYNEQFF. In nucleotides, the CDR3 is TGTGCCATCAGTGGGGGGACAGGCTCCTACAATGAGCAGTTCTTC.